These T cell receptor beta chains were read from a single sample in a study of cytomegalovirus exposure and HLA in healthy donors. Using immunoSEQ multiplex PCR, the repertoire was profiled, and TCRdb retains in-frame clones only, with some absent. The sample includes roughly 180,000 clones, just under 80% of them seen just once. The sample comprised PBMCs. These receptor sequences come from a woman younger than 45 in good health and CMV-seronegative. CDR3s include the opening cysteine and the closing phenylalanine or tryptophan. The order of the fields is V gene, J gene, D gene, clone size, CDR3 DNA, CDR3 protein. The D gene is left open where the match is weak. The size field is filled for only some rows; it gives once, few, many or a size class.

v_call: TRBV9; j_call: TRBJ2-2; d_call: .; clone_size: .; cdr3_nt: TGTGCCAGCAGCGTAGGGACTACGAACACCGGGGAGCTGTTTTTT; cdr3_aa: CASSVGTTNTGELFF
v_call: TRBV12-5; j_call: TRBJ1-4; d_call: TRBD1; clone_size: .; cdr3_nt: TGTGCTAGTGGCCGAAACAGGGGAGGAGGGGAAAAACTGTTTTTT; cdr3_aa: CASGRNRGGGEKLFF
v_call: TRBV25-1; j_call: TRBJ1-3; d_call: .; clone_size: .; cdr3_nt: TGTGCCAGCAGACCGACCGGGATCTCTGGAAACACCATATATTTT; cdr3_aa: CASRPTGISGNTIYF
v_call: TRBV6-4; j_call: TRBJ2-1; d_call: .; clone_size: .; cdr3_nt: TGTGCCAGCAGTGCACTACGCGGAACTGAGCAGTTCTTC; cdr3_aa: CASSALRGTEQFF
v_call: TRBV6-5; j_call: TRBJ2-2; d_call: .; clone_size: once; cdr3_nt: TGTGCCAGCAGTTACGTTGTATCCGGGGAGCTGTTTTTT; cdr3_aa: CASSYVVSGELFF
v_call: TRBV7-8; j_call: TRBJ2-7; d_call: TRBD1; clone_size: .; cdr3_nt: TGTGCCAGCAGCACAGGACAGGGTGGCGGGGACGAGCAGTACTTC; cdr3_aa: CASSTGQGGGDEQYF
v_call: TRBV30; j_call: TRBJ1-1; d_call: .; clone_size: .; cdr3_nt: TGTGCCTGGAGTGTCCTCCCGAACACTGAAGCTTTCTTT; cdr3_aa: CAWSVLPNTEAFF
v_call: TRBV7-2; j_call: TRBJ2-3; d_call: TRBD2; clone_size: .; cdr3_nt: TGTGCCAGCAGGCAGCCGGGACTAGCGGGGGAACATAGCACAGATACGCAGTATTTT; cdr3_aa: CASRQPGLAGEHSTDTQYF
v_call: TRBV18; j_call: TRBJ1-2; d_call: TRBD1; clone_size: .; cdr3_nt: TGTGCCAGCTCACCACCGGCCCGGGACAGGCTAACACCAAACTATGGCTACACCTTC; cdr3_aa: CASSPPARDRLTPNYGYTF
v_call: TRBV5-1; j_call: TRBJ2-1; d_call: TRBD2; clone_size: .; cdr3_nt: TGCGCCAGCAGCTGGAGCCAACCCGGGACTAGCGGGGGGGCCTACAATGAGCAGTTCTTC; cdr3_aa: CASSWSQPGTSGGAYNEQFF
v_call: TRBV12-5; j_call: TRBJ2-2; d_call: .; clone_size: .; cdr3_nt: TGTGCTAGTGGTTCTTTGAGGGATAACACCGGGGAGCTGTTTTTT; cdr3_aa: CASGSLRDNTGELFF
v_call: TRBV30; j_call: TRBJ2-7; d_call: TRBD1; clone_size: .; cdr3_nt: TGTGCCTGGGACAGGGGAAGGAACGAGCAGTACTTC; cdr3_aa: CAWDRGRNEQYF
v_call: TRBV7-9; j_call: TRBJ2-7; d_call: TRBD1; clone_size: .; cdr3_nt: TGTGCCAGCAGCCCACAGGGGGCCGAGCAGTACTTC; cdr3_aa: CASSPQGAEQYF
v_call: TRBV30; j_call: TRBJ2-1; d_call: TRBD2; clone_size: .; cdr3_nt: TGTGCCTGGAGTCAGGGACTAGCGGGGACTTGGCAGTTCTTC; cdr3_aa: CAWSQGLAGTWQFF
v_call: TRBV7-3; j_call: TRBJ2-7; d_call: TRBD2; clone_size: .; cdr3_nt: TGTGCCAGCAGCATAATAGCGGGGGTGGGCGAGCAGTACTTC; cdr3_aa: CASSIIAGVGEQYF
v_call: TRBV10-1; j_call: TRBJ2-7; d_call: .; clone_size: .; cdr3_nt: TGCGCCAGCAGTGGTACCGCTGACAGTTACGAGCAGTACTTC; cdr3_aa: CASSGTADSYEQYF
v_call: TRBV11-2; j_call: TRBJ1-2; d_call: .; clone_size: .; cdr3_nt: TGTGCCAGCGGTACCGGAGCCGCAAGATACACCTTC; cdr3_aa: CASGTGAARYTF
v_call: TRBV5-1; j_call: TRBJ2-5; d_call: TRBD2; clone_size: .; cdr3_nt: TGCGCCAGCTTGAGGACTAGCGGGGGTAAGGAGGCCCAGTACTTC; cdr3_aa: CASLRTSGGKEAQYF
v_call: TRBV2; j_call: TRBJ2-7; d_call: TRBD2; clone_size: few; cdr3_nt: TGTGCCAGCAGTGCATCGGGACTAGCGGGGAACTACGAGCAGTACTTC; cdr3_aa: CASSASGLAGNYEQYF
v_call: TRBV30; j_call: TRBJ1-2; d_call: .; clone_size: .; cdr3_nt: TGTGCCTGGATTCAGGACAGAGGCCTCCGTGGCTACACCTTC; cdr3_aa: CAWIQDRGLRGYTF
v_call: TRBV25-1; j_call: TRBJ2-1; d_call: TRBD2; clone_size: .; cdr3_nt: TGTGCCAGCGCCAGGGCGGCGGGGGGGCCCAATGAGCAGTTCTTC; cdr3_aa: CASARAAGGPNEQFF
v_call: TRBV4-1; j_call: TRBJ2-3; d_call: TRBD2; clone_size: .; cdr3_nt: TGCGCCAGCGCGGGGGGACGCACAGATACGCAGTATTTT; cdr3_aa: CASAGGRTDTQYF
v_call: TRBV5-4; j_call: TRBJ1-4; d_call: .; clone_size: .; cdr3_nt: TGTGCCAGCATTCTGGGGGGGGGAGCAACTAATGAAAAACTGTTTTTT; cdr3_aa: CASILGGGATNEKLFF
v_call: TRBV25-1; j_call: TRBJ2-7; d_call: TRBD1; clone_size: once; cdr3_nt: TGTGCCAGCAGTGATGCCGGGACAGGGGGATACGAGCAGTACTTC; cdr3_aa: CASSDAGTGGYEQYF
v_call: TRBV9; j_call: TRBJ2-7; d_call: .; clone_size: .; cdr3_nt: TGTGCCAGCAGCGTATCCCCCACAGGAATTAACGAGCAGTACTTC; cdr3_aa: CASSVSPTGINEQYF
v_call: TRBV7-9; j_call: TRBJ1-2; d_call: TRBD1; clone_size: once; cdr3_nt: TGTGCCAGCAGATGGACAGGGGATCTTTTTTTC; cdr3_aa: CASRWTGDLFF
v_call: TRBV7-8; j_call: TRBJ2-3; d_call: TRBD2; clone_size: few; cdr3_nt: TGTGCCAGCAGCGACCCTCGGCGGGGGGGAGCGGATACGCAGTATTTT; cdr3_aa: CASSDPRRGGADTQYF
v_call: TRBV2; j_call: TRBJ1-6; d_call: .; clone_size: few; cdr3_nt: TGTGCCAGCAGTCTACAGGGATATAATTCACCCCTCCACTTT; cdr3_aa: CASSLQGYNSPLHF
v_call: TRBV9; j_call: TRBJ2-7; d_call: TRBD1; clone_size: .; cdr3_nt: TGTGCCAGCAGCGTAGCAGACAGGGGTTACGAGCAGTACTTC; cdr3_aa: CASSVADRGYEQYF
v_call: TRBV5-6; j_call: TRBJ1-1; d_call: .; clone_size: .; cdr3_nt: TGTGCCAGCAGCCCCGATACAGGGAGGGGCACTGAAGCTTTCTTT; cdr3_aa: CASSPDTGRGTEAFF
v_call: TRBV7-9; j_call: TRBJ1-4; d_call: .; clone_size: few; cdr3_nt: TGTGCCAGCAGCGCTATTGGGCAGGGAACTAATGAAAAACTGTTTTTT; cdr3_aa: CASSAIGQGTNEKLFF
v_call: TRBV4-1; j_call: TRBJ2-7; d_call: .; clone_size: .; cdr3_nt: TGCGCCAGCAGCCAAGAAAGAACTCTAAGGGGGGAGCAGTACTTC; cdr3_aa: CASSQERTLRGEQYF
v_call: TRBV10-2; j_call: TRBJ2-7; d_call: .; clone_size: .; cdr3_nt: TGCGCCAGCAGTGAGAGTCTCCGGGCTCGGGGGAACGCCGGCTACGAGCAGTACTTC; cdr3_aa: CASSESLRARGNAGYEQYF
v_call: TRBV5-1; j_call: TRBJ2-5; d_call: TRBD1; clone_size: .; cdr3_nt: TGCGCCAGCAGCTCGGGGTTGACAGGGCGAGAGACCCAGTACTTC; cdr3_aa: CASSSGLTGRETQYF
v_call: TRBV15; j_call: TRBJ1-2; d_call: .; clone_size: .; cdr3_nt: TGTGCCACCAGCAGAGATCTTGGCGGGGGAAACGGCTACACCTTC; cdr3_aa: CATSRDLGGGNGYTF
v_call: TRBV29-1; j_call: TRBJ1-2; d_call: TRBD1; clone_size: .; cdr3_nt: TGCAGCGTTGTGGGGCAGGGGGCGTATGGCTACACCTTC; cdr3_aa: CSVVGQGAYGYTF
v_call: TRBV19; j_call: TRBJ1-1; d_call: TRBD1; clone_size: .; cdr3_nt: TGTGCCAGTAGTCCGGCCAGGGGGAGAAACACTGAAGCTTTCTTT; cdr3_aa: CASSPARGRNTEAFF
v_call: TRBV7-9; j_call: TRBJ2-7; d_call: TRBD1; clone_size: .; cdr3_nt: TGTGCCAGCTCCAGGGGGGGACAGGGTAACGAGCAGTACTTC; cdr3_aa: CASSRGGQGNEQYF
v_call: TRBV19; j_call: TRBJ2-7; d_call: .; clone_size: .; cdr3_nt: TGTGCCAGTAACCCACGGAGGGGGCCGAGCAACGAGCAGTACTTC; cdr3_aa: CASNPRRGPSNEQYF
v_call: TRBV5-1; j_call: TRBJ2-7; d_call: .; clone_size: .; cdr3_nt: TGCGCCAGCAGCTTGGCCGGGACTGACGGTACCTACGAGCAGTACTTC; cdr3_aa: CASSLAGTDGTYEQYF
v_call: TRBV29-1; j_call: TRBJ2-2; d_call: TRBD1; clone_size: .; cdr3_nt: TGCAGCGCCATCAACAGGGGAACGAACACCGGGGAGCTGTTTTTT; cdr3_aa: CSAINRGTNTGELFF
v_call: TRBV11-2; j_call: TRBJ1-4; d_call: TRBD1; clone_size: .; cdr3_nt: TGTGCCAGCACCCCTGACAGGGGAAGAACTAATGAAAAACTGTTTTTT; cdr3_aa: CASTPDRGRTNEKLFF
v_call: TRBV4-2; j_call: TRBJ2-5; d_call: .; clone_size: few; cdr3_nt: TGTGCCAGCAGCCAAGACCTGTACCAAGAGACCCAGTACTTC; cdr3_aa: CASSQDLYQETQYF
v_call: TRBV6-1; j_call: TRBJ1-4; d_call: TRBD1; clone_size: .; cdr3_nt: TGTGCCAGCAGTGCAGGGACAGGGGTGGAAAAACTGTTTTTT; cdr3_aa: CASSAGTGVEKLFF